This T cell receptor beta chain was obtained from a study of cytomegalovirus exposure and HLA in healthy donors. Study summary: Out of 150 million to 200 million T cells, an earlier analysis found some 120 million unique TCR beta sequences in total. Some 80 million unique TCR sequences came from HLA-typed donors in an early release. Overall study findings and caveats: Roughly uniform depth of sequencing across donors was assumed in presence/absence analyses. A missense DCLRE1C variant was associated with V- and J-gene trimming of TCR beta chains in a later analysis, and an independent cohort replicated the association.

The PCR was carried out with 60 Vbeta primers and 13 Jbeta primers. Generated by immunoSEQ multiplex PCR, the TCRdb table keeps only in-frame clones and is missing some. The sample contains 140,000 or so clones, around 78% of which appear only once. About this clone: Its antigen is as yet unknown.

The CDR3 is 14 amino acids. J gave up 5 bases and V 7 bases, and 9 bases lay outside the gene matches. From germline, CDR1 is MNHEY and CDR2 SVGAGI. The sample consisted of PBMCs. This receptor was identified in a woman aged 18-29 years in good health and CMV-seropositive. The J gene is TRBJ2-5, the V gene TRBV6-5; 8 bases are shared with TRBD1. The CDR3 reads CASTPSGGGETQYF. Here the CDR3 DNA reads TGTGCCAGCACTCCCTCAGGGGGCGGCGAGACCCAGTACTTC.